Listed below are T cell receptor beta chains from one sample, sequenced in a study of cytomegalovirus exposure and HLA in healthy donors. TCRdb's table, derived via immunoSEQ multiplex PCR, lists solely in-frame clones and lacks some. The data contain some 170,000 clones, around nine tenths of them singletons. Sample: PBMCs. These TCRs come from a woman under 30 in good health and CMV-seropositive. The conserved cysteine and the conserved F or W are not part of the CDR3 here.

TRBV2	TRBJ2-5	ASEWEGTQY
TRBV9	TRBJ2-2	ASSVWDSGTGELF
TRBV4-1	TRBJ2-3	ASSQHRTGVEEDTQY
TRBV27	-	ASSLSGAGGYEQY
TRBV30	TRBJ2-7	AWSVGAGPYEQY
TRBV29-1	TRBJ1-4	SGSAPGTNEKLF
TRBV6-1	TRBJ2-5	ASAWTSGEETQY
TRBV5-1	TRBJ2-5	ASSSGQGGETQY
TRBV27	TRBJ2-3	ASSLSRGADTQY
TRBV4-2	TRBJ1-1	ASSPGQSNTEAF
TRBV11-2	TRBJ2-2	ASSLGAAGYTGELF
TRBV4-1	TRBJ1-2	ASSQRGGDGYT
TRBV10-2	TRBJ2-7	ASAPSGRSDEQY
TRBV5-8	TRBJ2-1	ASSPGLAGGPVDEQF
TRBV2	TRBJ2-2	ASRWVGGATGELF
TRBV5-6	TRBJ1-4	ASSFTGGDNEKLF
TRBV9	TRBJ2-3	ASSVRQGGDTQY
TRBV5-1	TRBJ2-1	ASSLTDRGII
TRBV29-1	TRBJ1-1	SVGGIAEAF
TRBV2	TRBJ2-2	ASSEYGTSGPGELF
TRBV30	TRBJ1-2	AWSVGGAGDYGYT
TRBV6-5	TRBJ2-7	ASSYSRLRYEQY
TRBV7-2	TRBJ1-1	ASSSSGNTEAF
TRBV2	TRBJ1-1	ASSVARHRMEGSTEAF
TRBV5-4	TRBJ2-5	ASSSGSLKETQY
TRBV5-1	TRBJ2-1	ASSRLAGLGANEQF
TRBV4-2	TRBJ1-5	ASSQALASPFSNQPQH
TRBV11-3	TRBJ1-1	ASSRTAGTGPF
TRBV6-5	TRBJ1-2	ASSSTTGGWNYGYT
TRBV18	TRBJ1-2	ASSPRGNYGYT
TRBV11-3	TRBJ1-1	ASSLEEGTTEAF
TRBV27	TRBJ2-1	ASSPIGLAGEKSYNEQF
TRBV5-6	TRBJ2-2	ASSPTGGETGELF
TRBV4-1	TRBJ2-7	ASSQDTAGWLGQY
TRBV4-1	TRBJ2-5	ASSQGPLRQGQETQY
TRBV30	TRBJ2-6	AWSLDRGLVEAGANVLT
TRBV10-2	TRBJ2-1	ASSPSPSYNEQF
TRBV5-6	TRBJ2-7	ASSLGQGLYEQY
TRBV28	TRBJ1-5	ASSFSLGEPQH
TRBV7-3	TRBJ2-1	ASSPYKNNEQF
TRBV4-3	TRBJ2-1	ASSQAEVYRGYEQF
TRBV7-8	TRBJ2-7	ASSHSGSSYEQY
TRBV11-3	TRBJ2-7	ASSLALRLAGSSYEQY
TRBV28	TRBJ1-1	ASSPPGQEAF
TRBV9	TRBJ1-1	ASSVSGDRFTEAF
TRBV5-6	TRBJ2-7	ASSFAGYEQY
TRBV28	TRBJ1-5	ASSTGDGGINQPQH
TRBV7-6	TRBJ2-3	ASSSSGSGADTQY
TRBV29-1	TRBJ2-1	SHLAGGHNEQF
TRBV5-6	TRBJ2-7	ASSTRVLRDEQY
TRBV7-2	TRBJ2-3	ASSLVADTQY
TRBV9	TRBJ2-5	ASSPSGQGPETQY
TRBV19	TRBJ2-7	ASSILRGSSYEQY